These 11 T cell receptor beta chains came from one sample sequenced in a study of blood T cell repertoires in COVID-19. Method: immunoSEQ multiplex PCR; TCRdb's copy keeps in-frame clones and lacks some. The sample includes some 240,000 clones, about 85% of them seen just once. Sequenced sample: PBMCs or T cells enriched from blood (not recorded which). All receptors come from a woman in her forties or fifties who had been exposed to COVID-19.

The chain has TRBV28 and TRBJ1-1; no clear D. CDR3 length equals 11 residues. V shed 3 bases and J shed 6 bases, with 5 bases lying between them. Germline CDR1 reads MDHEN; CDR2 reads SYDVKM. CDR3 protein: CASSFSAEAFF. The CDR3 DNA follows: TGTGCCAGCAGTTTTTCCGCTGAAGCTTTCTTT.

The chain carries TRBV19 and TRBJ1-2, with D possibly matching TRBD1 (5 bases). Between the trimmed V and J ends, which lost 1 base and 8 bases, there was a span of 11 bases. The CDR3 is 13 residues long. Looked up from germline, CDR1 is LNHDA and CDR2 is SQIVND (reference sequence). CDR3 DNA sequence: TGTGCCAGTAGTATAGGGGGCCCGAACGGCTACACCTTC. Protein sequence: CASSIGGPNGYTF.

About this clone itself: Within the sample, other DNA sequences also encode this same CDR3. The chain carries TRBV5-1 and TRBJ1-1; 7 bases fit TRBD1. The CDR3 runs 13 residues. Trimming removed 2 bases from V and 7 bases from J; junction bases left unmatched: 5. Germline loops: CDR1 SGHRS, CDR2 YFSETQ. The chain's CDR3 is CASSFQGGSEAFF. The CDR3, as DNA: TGCGCCAGCAGCTTCCAGGGGGGTAGTGAAGCTTTCTTT.

Here the CDR3 reads CASSYSWQAYEQYF. CDR3 bases: TGTGCCAGCAGTTACTCATGGCAGGCCTACGAGCAGTACTTC. V is TRBV6-2 or TRBV6-3 and J is TRBJ2-7; D gene uncertain. Trimming cost V 0 bases and J 2 bases, with 8 bases left between them. Germline CDR1 MNHEY, CDR2 SVGEGT. The CDR3 length is 14 residues.

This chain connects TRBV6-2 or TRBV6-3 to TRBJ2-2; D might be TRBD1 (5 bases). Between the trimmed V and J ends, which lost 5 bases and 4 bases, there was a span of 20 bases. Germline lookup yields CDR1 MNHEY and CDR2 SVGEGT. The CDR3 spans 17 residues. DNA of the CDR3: TGTGCCAGCAGTCCCTTTGGGTTTCAGGGTGGCACCGGGGAGCTGTTTTTT. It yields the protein CASSPFGFQGGTGELFF.

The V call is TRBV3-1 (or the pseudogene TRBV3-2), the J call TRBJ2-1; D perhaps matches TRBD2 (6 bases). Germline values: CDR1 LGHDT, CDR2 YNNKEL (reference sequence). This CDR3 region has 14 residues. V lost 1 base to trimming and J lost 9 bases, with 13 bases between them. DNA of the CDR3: TGTGCCAGCAGCCAAGCGGGACTGGAGTTTGAGCAGTTCTTC. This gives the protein CASSQAGLEFEQFF.

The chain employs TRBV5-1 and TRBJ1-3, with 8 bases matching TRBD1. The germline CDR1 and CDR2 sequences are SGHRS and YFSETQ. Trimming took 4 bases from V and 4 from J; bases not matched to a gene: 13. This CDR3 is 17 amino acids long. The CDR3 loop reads CASSLRTGPGSGNTIYF. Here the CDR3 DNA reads TGCGCCAGCAGCCTCCGGACAGGGCCTGGGTCCGGAAACACCATATATTTT.

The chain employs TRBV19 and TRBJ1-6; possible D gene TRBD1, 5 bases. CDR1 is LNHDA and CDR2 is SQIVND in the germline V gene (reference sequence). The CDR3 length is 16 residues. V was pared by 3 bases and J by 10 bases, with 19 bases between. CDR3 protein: CASSIGGSGLRSPLHF. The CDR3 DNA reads TGTGCCAGTAGTATCGGGGGTTCGGGACTGCGGTCACCCCTCCACTTT.

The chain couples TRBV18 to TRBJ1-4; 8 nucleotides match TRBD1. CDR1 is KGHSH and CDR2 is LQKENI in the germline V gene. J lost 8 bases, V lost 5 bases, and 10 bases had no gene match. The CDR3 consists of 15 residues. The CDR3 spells CASSSTGGGGEKLFF. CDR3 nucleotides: TGTGCCAGCTCATCCACAGGGGGTGGAGGCGAAAAACTGTTTTTT.

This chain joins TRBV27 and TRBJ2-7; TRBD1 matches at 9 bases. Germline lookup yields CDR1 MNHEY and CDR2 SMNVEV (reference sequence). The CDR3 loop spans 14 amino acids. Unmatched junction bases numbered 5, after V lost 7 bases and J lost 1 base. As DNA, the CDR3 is TGTGCCAGCAAGAGGACAGGGGTTTCCTACGAGCAGTACTTC. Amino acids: CASKRTGVSYEQYF.

CDR3 in amino acids: CASCRDRVNTEAFF. CDR3 coding DNA: TGTGCCAGCTGTCGGGACAGGGTGAACACTGAAGCTTTCTTT. J is TRBJ1-1 and V is TRBV3-1 (or the pseudogene TRBV3-2); 9 bases map to TRBD1. The CDR3 covers 14 residues. The V segment lost 8 bases and the J segment 0 bases; nucleotides outside the gene matches: 4. Germline V gives CDR1 LGHDT, CDR2 YNNKEL (reference sequence).